This TCR beta chain was observed in a study of shared clonotypes between healthy human individuals. Across the study: The people who gave samples were a couple of women and a few men aged 18 to 49.

The protocol was immunoSEQ multiplex PCR, while the TCRdb copy is restricted to in-frame clones and leaves out a portion. The sample shows some 1.4 million clones, roughly 96% of them seen only once. Turning to this clone: No antigen is known for it.

Points from the study as a whole: Generation probability values for non-shared clonotypes were lower than those for clonotypes shared by all four donors.

V lost 2 bases to trimming and J lost 3 bases, with 8 bases between them. Per germline, CDR1 SGDLS and CDR2 YYNGEE. This CDR3 has 14 amino acids. The sample comprised naive CD4+ T cells sorted from blood. Regarding subset: CD45RA+ positively selected. This TCR was sampled from a man younger than 45 in good health. The genes are TRBV9 and TRBJ2-2, with D uncertain. CDR3 coding DNA: TGTGCCAGCAGCGTTAAAGTTTACACCGGGGAGCTGTTTTTT. It codes for CASSVKVYTGELFF.